This T cell receptor (beta chain) stems from a study of Ad26.COV2.S vaccination and SARS-CoV-2 variants. Noted treatment: approximately 18 received Ad26.COV2.S at low or high dose, single or two shots; 5 received placebo; per-sample allocation not given. Material that was analyzed had been drawn on day 63 after the first vaccine or placebo injection. Trimming took 7 bases from V and 5 from J; bases not matched to a gene: 10. The V gene's germline CDR1 is SGHRS and CDR2 YFSETQ. The CDR3 contains 14 residues. Here immunoSEQ multiplex PCR was the method, and the copy in TCRdb shows in-frame clones only, minus some. There are about 420,000 clones in the sample; approximately 88% occur only once, and roughly 4% lies in the top ten. This clone was counted between two and nine times.

J is TRBJ2-7 and V is TRBV5-1; 9 bases agree with TRBD1. The source was peripheral blood, collected in a trial of Ad26.COV2.S vaccine versus placebo. This receptor was identified in a person between 18 and 60 years old who received the Ad26.COV2.S COVID-19 vaccine or a placebo. CDR3 in amino acids: CASGWGTGLNEQYF. Written as DNA, the CDR3 is TGCGCCAGCGGCTGGGGGACAGGGCTCAACGAGCAGTACTTC. Using reference TRBV5-1 and TRBJ2-7 for the parts outside the CDR3, the full variable domain is KAGVTQTPRYLIKTRGQQVTLSCSPISGHRSVSWYQQTPGQGLQFLFEYFSETQRNKGNFPGRFSGRQFSNSRSEMNVSTLELGDSALYLCASGWGTGLNEQYFGPGTRLTVT.